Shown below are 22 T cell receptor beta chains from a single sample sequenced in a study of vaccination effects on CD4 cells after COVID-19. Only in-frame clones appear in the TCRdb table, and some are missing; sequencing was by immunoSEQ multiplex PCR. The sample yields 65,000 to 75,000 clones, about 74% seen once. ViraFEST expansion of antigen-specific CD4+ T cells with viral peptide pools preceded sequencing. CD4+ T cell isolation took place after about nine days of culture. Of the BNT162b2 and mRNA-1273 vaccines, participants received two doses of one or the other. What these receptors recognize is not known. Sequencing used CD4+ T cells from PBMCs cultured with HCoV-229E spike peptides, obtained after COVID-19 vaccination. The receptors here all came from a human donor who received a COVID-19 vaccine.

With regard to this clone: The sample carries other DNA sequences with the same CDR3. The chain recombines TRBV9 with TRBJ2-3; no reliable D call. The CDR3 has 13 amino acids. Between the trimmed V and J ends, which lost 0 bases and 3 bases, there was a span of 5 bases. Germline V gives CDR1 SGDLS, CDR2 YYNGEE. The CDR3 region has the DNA TGTGCCAGCAGCGTAGGGGTAACAGATACGCAGTATTTT. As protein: CASSVGVTDTQYF.

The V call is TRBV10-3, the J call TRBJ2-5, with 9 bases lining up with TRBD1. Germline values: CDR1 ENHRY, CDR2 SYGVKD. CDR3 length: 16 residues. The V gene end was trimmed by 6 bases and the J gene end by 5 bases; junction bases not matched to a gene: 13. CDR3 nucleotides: TGTGCCATCAGAAATTCACCGGGACAGGGTGCCGAGACCCAGTACTTC. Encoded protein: CAIRNSPGQGAETQYF.

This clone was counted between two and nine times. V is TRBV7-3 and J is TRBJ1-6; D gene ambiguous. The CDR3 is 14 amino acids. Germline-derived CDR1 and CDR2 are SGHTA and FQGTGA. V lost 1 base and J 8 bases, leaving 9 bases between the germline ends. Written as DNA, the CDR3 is TGTGCCAGCAGCTTAAGTGGACCGGATTCACCCCTCCACTTT. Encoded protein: CASSLSGPDSPLHF.

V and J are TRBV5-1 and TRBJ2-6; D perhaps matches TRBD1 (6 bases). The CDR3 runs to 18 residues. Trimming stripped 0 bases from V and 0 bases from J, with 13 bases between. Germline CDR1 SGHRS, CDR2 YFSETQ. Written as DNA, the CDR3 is TGCGCCAGCAGCTTGGCCTGGACAGCAGTCTCTGGGGCCAACGTCCTGACTTTC. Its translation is CASSLAWTAVSGANVLTF.

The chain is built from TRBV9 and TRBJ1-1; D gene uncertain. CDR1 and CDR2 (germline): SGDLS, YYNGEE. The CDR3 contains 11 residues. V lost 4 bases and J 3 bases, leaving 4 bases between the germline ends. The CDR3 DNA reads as TGTGCCAGCAGCCCCCACACTGAAGCTTTCTTT. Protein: CASSPHTEAFF. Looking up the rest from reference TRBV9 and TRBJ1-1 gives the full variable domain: DSGVTQTPKHLITATGQRVTLRCSPRSGDLSVYWYQQSLDQGLQFLIQYYNGEERAKGNILERFSAQQFPDLHSELNLSSLELGDSALYFCASSPHTEAFFGQGTRLTVV.

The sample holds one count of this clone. CDR3 in amino acids: CASSVVSRGGQAGELFF. The CDR3 DNA is TGTGCCAGCAGCGTAGTTTCGCGGGGGGGCCAGGCCGGGGAGCTGTTTTTT. The chain employs TRBV9 and TRBJ2-2, with TRBD2 matching over 9 bases. Germline lookup yields CDR1 SGDLS and CDR2 YYNGEE. The CDR3 is 17 residues long. V was pared by 0 bases and J by 6 bases, with 9 bases of the junction left unmatched. Full variable domain (remainder filled in from reference TRBV9 and TRBJ2-2): DSGVTQTPKHLITATGQRVTLRCSPRSGDLSVYWYQQSLDQGLQFLIQYYNGEERAKGNILERFSAQQFPDLHSELNLSSLELGDSALYFCASSVVSRGGQAGELFFGEGSRLTVL.

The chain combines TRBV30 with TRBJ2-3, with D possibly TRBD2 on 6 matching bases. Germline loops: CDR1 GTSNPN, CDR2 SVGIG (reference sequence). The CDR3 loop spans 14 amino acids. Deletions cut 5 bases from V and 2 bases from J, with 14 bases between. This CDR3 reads CAWGWGGDTDTQYF. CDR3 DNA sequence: TGTGCCTGGGGCTGGGGCGGGGACACAGATACGCAGTATTTT.

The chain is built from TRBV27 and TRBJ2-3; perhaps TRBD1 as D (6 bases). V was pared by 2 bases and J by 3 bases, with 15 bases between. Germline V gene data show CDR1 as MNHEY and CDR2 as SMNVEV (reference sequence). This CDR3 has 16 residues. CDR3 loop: CASSLQPGARTDTQYF. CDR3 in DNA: TGTGCCAGCAGTTTACAGCCAGGGGCGCGAACAGATACGCAGTATTTT.

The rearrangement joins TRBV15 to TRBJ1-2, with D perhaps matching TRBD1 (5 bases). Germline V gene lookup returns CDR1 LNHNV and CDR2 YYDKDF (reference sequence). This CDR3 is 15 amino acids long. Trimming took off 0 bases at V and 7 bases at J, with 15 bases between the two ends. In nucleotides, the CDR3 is TGTGCCACCAGCAGAGATCTTATAGGGGAACGTGGCTACACCTTC. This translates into CATSRDLIGERGYTF.

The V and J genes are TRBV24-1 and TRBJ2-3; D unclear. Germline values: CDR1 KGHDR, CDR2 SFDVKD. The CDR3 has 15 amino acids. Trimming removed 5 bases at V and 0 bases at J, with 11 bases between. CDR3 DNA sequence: TGTGCCACCAGTGGGGCACTGCCAAGCACAGATACGCAGTATTTT. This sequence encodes CATSGALPSTDTQYF.

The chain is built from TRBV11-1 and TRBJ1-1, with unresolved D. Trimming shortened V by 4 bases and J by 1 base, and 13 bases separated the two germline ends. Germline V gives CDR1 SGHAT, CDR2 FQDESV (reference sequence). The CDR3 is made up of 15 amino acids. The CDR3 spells CASSSTRGGNTEAFF. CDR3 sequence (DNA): TGTGCCAGCAGCTCGACCCGCGGAGGGAACACTGAAGCTTTCTTT. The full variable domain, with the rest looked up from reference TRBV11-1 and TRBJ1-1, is EAEVAQSPRYKITEKSQAVAFWCDPISGHATLYWYRQILGQGPELLVQFQDESVVDDSQLPKDRFSAERLKGVDSTLKIQPAELGDSAMYLCASSSTRGGNTEAFFGQGTRLTVV.

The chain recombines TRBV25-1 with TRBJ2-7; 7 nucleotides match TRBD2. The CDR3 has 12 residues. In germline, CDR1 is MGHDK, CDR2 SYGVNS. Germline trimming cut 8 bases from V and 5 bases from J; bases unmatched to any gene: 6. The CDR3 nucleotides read TGTGCCAGCGCAGGACTAGGCCACGAGCAGTACGTC. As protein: CASAGLGHEQYV.

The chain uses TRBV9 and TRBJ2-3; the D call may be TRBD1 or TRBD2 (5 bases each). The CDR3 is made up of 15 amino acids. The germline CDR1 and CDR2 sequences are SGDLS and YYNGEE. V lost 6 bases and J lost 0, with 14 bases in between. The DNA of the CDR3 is TGTGCCAGCACCCCCTGGGACCGTAGCACAGATACGCAGTATTTT. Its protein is CASTPWDRSTDTQYF.

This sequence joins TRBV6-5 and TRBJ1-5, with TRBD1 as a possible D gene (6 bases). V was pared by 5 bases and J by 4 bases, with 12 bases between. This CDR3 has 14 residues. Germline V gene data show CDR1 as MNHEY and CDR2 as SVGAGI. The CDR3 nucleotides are TGTGCCAGCAGTCGGACAGTCCGTAATCAGCCCCAGCATTTT. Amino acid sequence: CASSRTVRNQPQHF.

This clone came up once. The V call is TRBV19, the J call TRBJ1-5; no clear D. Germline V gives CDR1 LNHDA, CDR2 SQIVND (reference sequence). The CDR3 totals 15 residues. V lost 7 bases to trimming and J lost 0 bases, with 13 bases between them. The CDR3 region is CASTVGSPSNQPQHF. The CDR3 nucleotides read TGTGCCAGTACCGTAGGCAGTCCTAGCAATCAGCCCCAGCATTTT.

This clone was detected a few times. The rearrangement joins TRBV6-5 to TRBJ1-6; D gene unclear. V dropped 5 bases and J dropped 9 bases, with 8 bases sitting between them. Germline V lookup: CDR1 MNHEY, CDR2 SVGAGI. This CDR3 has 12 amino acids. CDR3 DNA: TGTGCCAGCAGTCACTTTCTTTCACCCCTCCACTTT. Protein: CASSHFLSPLHF.

The CDR3 spells CASSPGHGEKEFF. CDR3 coding DNA: TGTGCCAGCTCACCCGGGCATGGCGAGAAAGAGTTCTTC. The chain employs TRBV18 and TRBJ2-1, with D unclear. Trimming took off 3 bases at V and 14 bases at J, with 17 bases between the two ends. This CDR3 contains 13 residues. The germline V gene encodes CDR1 KGHSH and CDR2 LQKENI.

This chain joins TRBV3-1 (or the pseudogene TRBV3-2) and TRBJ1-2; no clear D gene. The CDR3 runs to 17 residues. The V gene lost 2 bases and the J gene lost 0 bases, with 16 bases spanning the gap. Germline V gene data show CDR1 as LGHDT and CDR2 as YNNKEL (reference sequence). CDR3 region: CASSQSWSGVSNYGYTF. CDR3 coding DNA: TGTGCCAGCAGCCAATCTTGGTCAGGAGTCTCTAACTATGGCTACACCTTC.

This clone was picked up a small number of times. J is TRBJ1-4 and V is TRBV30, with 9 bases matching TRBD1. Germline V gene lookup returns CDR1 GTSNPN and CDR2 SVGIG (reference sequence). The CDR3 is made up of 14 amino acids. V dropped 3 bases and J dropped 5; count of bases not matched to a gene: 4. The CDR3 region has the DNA TGTGCCTGGAGCGCCGGGACAGGGAATGAAAAACTGTTTTTT. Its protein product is CAWSAGTGNEKLFF.

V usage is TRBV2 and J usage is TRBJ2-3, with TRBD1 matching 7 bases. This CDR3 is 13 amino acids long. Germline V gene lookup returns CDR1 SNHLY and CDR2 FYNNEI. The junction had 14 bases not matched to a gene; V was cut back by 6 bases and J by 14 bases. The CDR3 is CASSEGRDSVRYF. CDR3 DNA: TGTGCCAGCAGCGAGGGTCGGGACAGCGTACGGTATTTT.

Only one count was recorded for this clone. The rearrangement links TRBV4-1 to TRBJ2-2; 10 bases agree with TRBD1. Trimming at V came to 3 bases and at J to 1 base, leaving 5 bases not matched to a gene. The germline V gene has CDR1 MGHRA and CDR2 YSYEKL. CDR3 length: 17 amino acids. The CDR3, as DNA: TGCGCCAGCAGCCATGGGACAGGGGACTTGAACACCGGGGAGCTGTTTTTT. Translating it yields CASSHGTGDLNTGELFF.

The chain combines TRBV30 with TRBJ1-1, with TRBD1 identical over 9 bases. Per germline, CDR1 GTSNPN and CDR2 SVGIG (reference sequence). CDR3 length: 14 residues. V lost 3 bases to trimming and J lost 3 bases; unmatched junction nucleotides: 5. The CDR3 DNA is TGTGCCTGGAGCGATGACAGGGGGTACACTGAAGCTTTCTTT. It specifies CAWSDDRGYTEAFF.